The present entry profiles one T cell receptor (beta chain) with its context. Its antigen is not identified. The PCR ran on 60 Vbeta and 13 Jbeta primers. Method: immunoSEQ multiplex PCR; TCRdb's copy keeps in-frame clones and lacks some. The table includes around 170,000 clones, roughly 80% detected once. Germline CDR1 reads LNHDA; CDR2 reads SQIVND (reference sequence). V gave up 1 base and J gave up 4 bases, with 14 bases separating them. This CDR3 spans 16 amino acids. This record comes from a study of cytomegalovirus exposure and HLA in healthy donors. Study results and caveats: A missense variant in DCLRE1C was later tied to TCR beta V- and J-gene trimming. Segments of the TCR beta V type were, in most cases, productive about 87% or about 30% of the time in an earlier analysis. Altogether, 160 or so TCR beta chains were recorded as cytomegalovirus-associated. For presence/absence analyses, sequencing depth was assumed to be roughly uniform across donors.

The chain carries TRBV19 and TRBJ1-5; the D gene is possibly TRBD1 (5 bases). The sequence derives from a man aged 40-50 years in good health and CMV-seropositive. Sequenced: PBMCs. The CDR3 loop is CASSIGAGSGNQPQHF. CDR3 bases: TGTGCCAGTAGTATAGGGGCAGGGTCTGGAAATCAGCCCCAGCATTTT.